This TCR beta chain is from a study of shared clonotypes between healthy human individuals. Study results and limitations: Clonotypes shared by all four sorted-subset donors had higher generation probabilities than non-shared clonotypes. Researchers found naive subsets generally carried larger estimated richness than memory subsets.

Trimming shortened V by 3 bases and J by 8 bases, and 13 bases separated the two germline ends. The CDR3 sequence is 13 residues long. Germline V lookup: CDR1 MDHEN, CDR2 SYDVKM. As to this clone: The target antigen is unknown.

The protocol was immunoSEQ multiplex PCR, while the TCRdb copy is restricted to in-frame clones and leaves out a portion. The sample carries approximately 2,000,000 clones, 80% to 95% recorded once. This sequence was found in a man aged 18 to 35 in good health. Some clones in this sample may be carry-over from other donors' samples. The chain employs TRBV28 and TRBJ1-1; D perhaps matches TRBD1 (6 bases). Input material: naive CD4+ T cells from PBMCs. The sample's subset: CD45RA+ positively selected. CDR3 sequence reads: CASSLPRGPEAFF. The CDR3 bases are TGTGCCAGCAGTTTGCCCCGGGGGCCAGAAGCTTTCTTT.